A single sample gave rise to the 14 T cell receptor beta chains below, sequenced in a study of blood T cell repertoires in COVID-19. TCRdb's copy holds only in-frame clones and misses some; the assay was immunoSEQ multiplex PCR. The sample includes roughly 500,000 clones, more than 85% of them seen just once. Specimen: PBMCs or T cells enriched from blood (not recorded which). Receptors originate from a woman aged 55-70 years who had recovered from COVID-19.

This chain connects TRBV7-9 to TRBJ1-2; maybe TRBD1 (5 bases). Trimming removed 3 bases from V and 7 bases from J, with 18 bases in between. CDR3 length equals 15 residues. Germline V CDR1 and CDR2: SEHNR, FQNEAQ (reference sequence). Here the CDR3 reads CASSFSTATPFGYTF. CDR3 coding DNA: TGTGCCAGCAGCTTCTCGACAGCCACCCCGTTTGGCTACACCTTC.

The chain carries TRBV30 and TRBJ2-4, with D tentatively TRBD1 (7 bases). Germline V gene sequence: CDR1 GTSNPN, CDR2 SVGIG (reference sequence). The CDR3 length is 13 residues. The V end lost 3 bases, the J end lost 6 bases, and 12 bases lay between the germline ends. The CDR3 nucleotides are TGTGCCTGGAGGGCAGGGGGAGGAAACATTCAGTACTTC. It is translated as CAWRAGGGNIQYF.

This clone was found a few times. The V gene is TRBV28, the J gene TRBJ1-3; D not certain. V was trimmed by 6 bases and J by 1 base, leaving 7 bases between them. This CDR3 spans 13 amino acids. CDR1 MDHEN and CDR2 SYDVKM come from the germline V gene. This chain's CDR3 is CASRFTSGNTIYF. CDR3 in DNA: TGTGCCAGCAGGTTTACTTCTGGAAACACCATATATTTT.

A note on this clone: Other DNA sequences within the sample encode an identical CDR3. J is TRBJ1-6 and V is TRBV18, with 10 positions matching TRBD1. V dropped 3 bases and J dropped 7; count of bases not matched to a gene: 0. Looked up from germline, CDR1 is KGHSH and CDR2 is LQKENI. The CDR3 spans 14 residues. The CDR3 sequence is CASSPDRGNSPLHF. The DNA for the CDR3 is TGTGCCAGCTCACCGGACAGGGGGAATTCACCCCTCCACTTT.

The chain couples TRBV19 to TRBJ1-2; a possible D gene is TRBD1 (6 bases). This CDR3 region has 15 residues. The germline V gene has CDR1 LNHDA and CDR2 SQIVND (reference sequence). With 7 bases removed from V and 4 bases from J, the gap between germline ends came to 19 bases. The CDR3 coding sequence is TGTGCCAGTACCTCAATAGGGGGAATTGTCTATGGCTACACCTTC. This sequence encodes CASTSIGGIVYGYTF.

The genes are TRBV3-1 (or the pseudogene TRBV3-2) and TRBJ2-1; possible D gene TRBD2, 6 bases. Deletions cut 1 base from V and 5 bases from J, with 12 bases between. Per the germline V gene, CDR1 is LGHDT and CDR2 is YNNKEL (reference sequence). This CDR3 is built from 15 residues. CDR3 sequence reads: CASSQVRGWDNEQFF. Here the CDR3 DNA reads TGTGCCAGCAGCCAAGTGCGGGGATGGGACAATGAGCAGTTCTTC.

V gene TRBV19 combines with J gene TRBJ2-2; TRBD2 matches 9 bases. The V gene end was trimmed by 3 bases and the J gene end by 3 bases; junction bases not matched to a gene: 2. CDR3 length equals 15 residues. CDR1 is LNHDA, CDR2 SQIVND, per germline (reference sequence). CDR3 sequence (DNA): TGTGCCAGTAGTATGACTAGCGGATACACCGGGGAGCTGTTTTTT. It is translated as CASSMTSGYTGELFF.

The chain is built from TRBV5-4 and TRBJ1-6, with 10 bases identical to TRBD1. This CDR3 is 14 amino acids long. The V and J ends lost 4 bases and 8 bases, in that order; junction bases with no gene match: 3. Germline assignment: CDR1 SGHNT and CDR2 YYREEE (reference sequence). In DNA, the CDR3 is TGTGCCAGCAGCAAGGGACAGGGGTATTCACCCCTCCACTTT. The encoded protein is CASSKGQGYSPLHF.

CDR3 loop: CASTLLIVNSGNTIYF. CDR3 nucleotide sequence: TGTGCCAGTACCCTTCTTATAGTGAACTCTGGAAACACCATATATTTT. This chain links TRBV19 with TRBJ1-3; no reliable D call. V lost 7 bases to trimming and J lost 0 bases, with 16 bases between them. The germline V gene encodes CDR1 LNHDA and CDR2 SQIVND (reference sequence). The CDR3 has 16 residues.

V gene TRBV6-5 combines with J gene TRBJ2-7, with TRBD1 matching 10 bases. Trimming cost V 6 bases and J 5 bases; bases outside gene matches: 4. The CDR3 consists of 13 residues. The germline V gene has CDR1 MNHEY and CDR2 SVGAGI. CDR3 sequence reads: CASRRQGANEQYV. The CDR3 DNA is TGTGCCAGCAGGAGACAGGGGGCAAACGAGCAGTACGTC.

The chain employs TRBV2 and TRBJ2-7; no clear D gene. V was cut by 2 bases and J by 2 bases, with 13 bases left in between. Germline V gene lookup returns CDR1 SNHLY and CDR2 FYNNEI. This CDR3 region has 15 residues. Here the CDR3 DNA reads TGTGCCAGCAGTGAATTAGAAAGCCCCCCCTACGAGCAGTACGTC. Residues: CASSELESPPYEQYV.

V is TRBV5-6 and J is TRBJ2-7; D not resolved. Trimming removed 2 bases from V and 9 bases from J, with 15 bases in between. The V gene's germline CDR1 is SGHDT and CDR2 YYEEEE. CDR3 length: 13 amino acids. The chain's CDR3 is CASSFGETQGQYF. CDR3 nucleotide sequence: TGTGCCAGCAGCTTCGGAGAGACTCAAGGGCAGTACTTC. Full variable domain (rest looked up from reference TRBV5-6 and TRBJ2-7): DAGVTQSPTHLIKTRGQQVTLRCSPKSGHDTVSWYQQALGQGPQFIFQYYEEEERQRGNFPDRFSGHQFPNYSSELNVNALLLGDSALYLCASSFGETQGQYFGPGTRLTVT.

The V gene is TRBV5-1, the J gene TRBJ1-4; maybe TRBD1 (5 bases). This CDR3 is built from 13 residues. The germline CDR1 and CDR2 sequences are SGHRS and YFSETQ. The V gene lost 2 bases and the J gene lost 5 bases, with 7 bases spanning the gap. CDR3 in amino acids: CASSFGGNEKLFF. The DNA for the CDR3 is TGCGCCAGCAGCTTCGGGGGGAATGAAAAACTGTTTTTT.

The J gene is TRBJ2-3, the V gene TRBV5-4; the match to TRBD2 covers 10 bases. The CDR3 consists of 17 residues. Germline CDR1 reads SGHNT; CDR2 reads YYREEE (reference sequence). After removal of 6 bases from V and 1 base from J, the junction contained 11 bases not matched to a gene. This CDR3 is CASNSISGGAGTDTQYF. DNA of the CDR3: TGTGCCAGCAACTCCATCAGCGGGGGGGCTGGCACAGATACGCAGTATTTT.